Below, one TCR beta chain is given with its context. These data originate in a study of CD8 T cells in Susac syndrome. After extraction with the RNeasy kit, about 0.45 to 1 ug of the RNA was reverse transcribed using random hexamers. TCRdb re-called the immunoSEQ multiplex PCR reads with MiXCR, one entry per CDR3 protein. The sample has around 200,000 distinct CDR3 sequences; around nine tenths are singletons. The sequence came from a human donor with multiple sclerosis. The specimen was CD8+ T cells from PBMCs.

DNA of the CDR3: TGTGCCAGCAGTTACTCGTGGGCAGCAGCAACTAATGAAAAACTGTTTTTT. As protein: CASSYSWAAATNEKLFF. The rearrangement uses TRBV6-5 and TRBJ1-4; D gene unclear. Germline assignment: CDR1 MNHEY and CDR2 SVGAGI. Deletions cut 0 bases from V and 0 bases from J, with 11 bases between. The CDR3 is 17 residues long.